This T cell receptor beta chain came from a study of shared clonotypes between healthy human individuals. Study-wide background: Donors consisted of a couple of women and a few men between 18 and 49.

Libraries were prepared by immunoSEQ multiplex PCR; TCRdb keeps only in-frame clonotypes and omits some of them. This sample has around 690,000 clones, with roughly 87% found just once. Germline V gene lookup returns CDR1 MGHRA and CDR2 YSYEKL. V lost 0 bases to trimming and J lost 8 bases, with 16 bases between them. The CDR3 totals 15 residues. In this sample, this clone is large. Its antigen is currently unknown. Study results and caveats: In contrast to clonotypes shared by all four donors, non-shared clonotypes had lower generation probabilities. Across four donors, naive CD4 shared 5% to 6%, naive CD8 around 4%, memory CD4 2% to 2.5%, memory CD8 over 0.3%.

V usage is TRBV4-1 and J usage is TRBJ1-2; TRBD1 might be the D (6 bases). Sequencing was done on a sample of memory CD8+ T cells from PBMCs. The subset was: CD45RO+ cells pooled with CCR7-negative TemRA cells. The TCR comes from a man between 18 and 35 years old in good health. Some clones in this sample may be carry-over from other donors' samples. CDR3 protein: CASSQERTGLAGYTF. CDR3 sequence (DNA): TGCGCCAGCAGCCAAGAAAGAACAGGGCTCGCGGGCTACACCTTC.